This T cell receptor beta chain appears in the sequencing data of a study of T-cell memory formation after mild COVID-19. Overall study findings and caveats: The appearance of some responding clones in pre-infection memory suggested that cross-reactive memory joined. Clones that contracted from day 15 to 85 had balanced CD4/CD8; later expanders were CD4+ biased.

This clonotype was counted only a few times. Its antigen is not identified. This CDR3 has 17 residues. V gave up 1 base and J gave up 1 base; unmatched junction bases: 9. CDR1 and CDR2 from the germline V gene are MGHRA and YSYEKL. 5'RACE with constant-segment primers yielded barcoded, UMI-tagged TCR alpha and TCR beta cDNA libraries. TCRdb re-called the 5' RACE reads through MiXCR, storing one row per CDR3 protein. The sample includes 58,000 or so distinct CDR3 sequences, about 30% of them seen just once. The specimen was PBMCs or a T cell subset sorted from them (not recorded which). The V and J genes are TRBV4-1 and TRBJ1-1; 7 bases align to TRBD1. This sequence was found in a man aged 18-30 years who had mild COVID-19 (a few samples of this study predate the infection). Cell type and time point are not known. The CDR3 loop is CASSQVGRGLKNTEAFF. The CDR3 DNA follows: TGCGCCAGCAGCCAAGTAGGGAGGGGGCTAAAGAACACTGAAGCTTTCTTT.